The text below deals with one T cell receptor beta chain. This specimen comes from a study of shared T cell receptors in the human thymus. The repertoire was sequenced with immunoSEQ multiplex PCR; TCRdb's copy has only in-frame clones and lacks some. There are hundreds of thousands of clones in the sample; 70% to 90% occur only once, and just under 0.0095% lies in the top ten. CDR1 is SQVTM and CDR2 is ANQGSEA in the germline V gene. V lost 3 bases to trimming and J lost 0 bases; unmatched junction nucleotides: 4. The CDR3 has 15 amino acids. These same data were also listed under a study on human thymus T cells.

This receptor was identified in a boy in the first two years of life with a congenital heart defect. The chain combines TRBV29-1 with TRBJ2-1; 8 nucleotides agree with TRBD2. The material sequenced was thymocytes. The CDR3 is CSVDQRGISYNEQFF. The CDR3 nucleotides are TGCAGCGTTGACCAGCGGGGGATCTCCTACAATGAGCAGTTCTTC.